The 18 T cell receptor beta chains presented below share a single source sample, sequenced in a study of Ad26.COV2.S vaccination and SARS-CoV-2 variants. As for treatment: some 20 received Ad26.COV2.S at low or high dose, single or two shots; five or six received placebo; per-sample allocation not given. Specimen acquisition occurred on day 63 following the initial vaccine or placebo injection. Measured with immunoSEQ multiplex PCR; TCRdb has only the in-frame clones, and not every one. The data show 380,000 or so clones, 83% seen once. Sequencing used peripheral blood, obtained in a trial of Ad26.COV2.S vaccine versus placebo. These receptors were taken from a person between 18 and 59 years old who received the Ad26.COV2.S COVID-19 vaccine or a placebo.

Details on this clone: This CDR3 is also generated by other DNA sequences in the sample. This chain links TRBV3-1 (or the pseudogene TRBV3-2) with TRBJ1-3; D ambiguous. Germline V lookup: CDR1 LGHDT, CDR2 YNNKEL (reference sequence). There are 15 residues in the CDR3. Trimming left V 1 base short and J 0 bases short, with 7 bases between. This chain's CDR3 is CASSQGSRSGNTIYF. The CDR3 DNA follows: TGTGCCAGCAGCCAAGGATCCCGCTCTGGAAACACCATATATTTT.

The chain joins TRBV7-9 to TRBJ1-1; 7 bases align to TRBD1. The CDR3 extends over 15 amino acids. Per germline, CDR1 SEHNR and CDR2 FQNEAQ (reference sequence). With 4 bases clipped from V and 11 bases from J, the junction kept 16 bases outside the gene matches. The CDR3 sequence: CASSWGQTNTDLAFF. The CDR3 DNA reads TGTGCCAGCAGCTGGGGACAGACCAACACTGATTTGGCTTTCTTT.

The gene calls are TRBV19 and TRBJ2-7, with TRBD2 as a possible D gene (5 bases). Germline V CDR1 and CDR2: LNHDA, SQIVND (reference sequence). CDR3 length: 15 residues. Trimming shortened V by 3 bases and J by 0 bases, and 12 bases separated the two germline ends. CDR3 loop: CASSILMGSSYEQYF. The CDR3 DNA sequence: TGTGCCAGTAGTATTTTAATGGGGAGCTCCTACGAGCAGTACTTC. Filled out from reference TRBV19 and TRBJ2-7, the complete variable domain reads DGGITQSPKYLFRKEGQNVTLSCEQNLNHDAMYWYRQDPGQGLRLIYYSQIVNDFQKGDIAEGYSVSREKKESFPLTVTSAQKNPTAFYLCASSILMGSSYEQYFGPGTRLTVT.

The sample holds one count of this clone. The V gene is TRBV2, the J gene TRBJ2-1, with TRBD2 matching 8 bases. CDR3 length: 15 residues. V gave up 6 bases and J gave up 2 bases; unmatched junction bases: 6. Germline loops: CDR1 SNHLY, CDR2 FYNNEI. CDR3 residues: CASSPLAGPYNEQFF. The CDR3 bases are TGTGCCAGCAGCCCCTTAGCGGGACCCTACAATGAGCAGTTCTTC.

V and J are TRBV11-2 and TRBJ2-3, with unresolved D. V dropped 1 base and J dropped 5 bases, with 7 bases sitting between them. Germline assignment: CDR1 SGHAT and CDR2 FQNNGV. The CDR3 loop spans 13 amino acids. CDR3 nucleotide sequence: TGTGCCAGCAGCTTAGGCGTAGGAGATACGCAGTATTTT. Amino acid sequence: CASSLGVGDTQYF.

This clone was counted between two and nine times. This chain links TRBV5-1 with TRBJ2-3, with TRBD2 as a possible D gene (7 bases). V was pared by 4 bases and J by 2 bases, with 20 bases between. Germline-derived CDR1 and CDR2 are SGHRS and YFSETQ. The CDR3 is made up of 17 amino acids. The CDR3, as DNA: TGCGCCAGCAGCGGATTCCTGGCGGGGGCTTTCACAGATACGCAGTATTTT. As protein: CASSGFLAGAFTDTQYF.

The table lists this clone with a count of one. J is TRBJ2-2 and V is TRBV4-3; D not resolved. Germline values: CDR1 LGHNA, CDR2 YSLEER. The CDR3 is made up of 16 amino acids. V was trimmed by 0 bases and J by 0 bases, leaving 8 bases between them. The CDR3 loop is CASSQDGQANTGELFF. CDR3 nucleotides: TGCGCCAGCAGCCAAGATGGCCAGGCGAACACCGGGGAGCTGTTTTTT.

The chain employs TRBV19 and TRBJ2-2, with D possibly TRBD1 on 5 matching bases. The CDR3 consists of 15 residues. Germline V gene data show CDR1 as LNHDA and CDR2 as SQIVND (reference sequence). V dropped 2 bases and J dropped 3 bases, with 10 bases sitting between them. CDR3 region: CASSISGLDTGELFF. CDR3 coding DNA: TGTGCCAGTAGTATATCAGGGTTGGACACCGGGGAGCTGTTTTTT.

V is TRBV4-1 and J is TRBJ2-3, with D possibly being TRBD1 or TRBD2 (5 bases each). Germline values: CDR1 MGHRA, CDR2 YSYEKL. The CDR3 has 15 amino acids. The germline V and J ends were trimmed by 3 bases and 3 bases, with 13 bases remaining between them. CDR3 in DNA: TGCGCCAGCAGCCAGGGGACGCTGAAGACAGATACGCAGTATTTT. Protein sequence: CASSQGTLKTDTQYF.

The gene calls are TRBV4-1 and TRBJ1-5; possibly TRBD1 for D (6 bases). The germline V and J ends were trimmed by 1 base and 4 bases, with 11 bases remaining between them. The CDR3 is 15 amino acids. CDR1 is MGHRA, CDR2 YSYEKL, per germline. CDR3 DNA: TGCGCCAGCAGCCAAGTCGGGACATCGAATCAGCCCCAGCATTTT. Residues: CASSQVGTSNQPQHF.

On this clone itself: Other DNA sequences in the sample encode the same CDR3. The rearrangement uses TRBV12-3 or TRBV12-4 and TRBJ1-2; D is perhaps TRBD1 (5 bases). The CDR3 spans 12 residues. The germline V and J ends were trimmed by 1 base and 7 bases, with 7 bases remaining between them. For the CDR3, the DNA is TGTGCCAGCAGTTTAGGGGGGAGTGGCTACACCTTC. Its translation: CASSLGGSGYTF.

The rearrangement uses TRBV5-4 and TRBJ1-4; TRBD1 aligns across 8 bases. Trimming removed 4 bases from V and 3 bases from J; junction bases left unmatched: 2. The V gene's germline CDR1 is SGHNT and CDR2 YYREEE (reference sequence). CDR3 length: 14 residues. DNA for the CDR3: TGTGCCAGCAGCCAGGGGGCAGCTAATGAAAAACTGTTTTTT. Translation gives CASSQGAANEKLFF. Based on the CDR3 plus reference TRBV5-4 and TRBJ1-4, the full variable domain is ETGVTQSPTHLIKTRGQQVTLRCSSQSGHNTVSWYQQALGQGPQFIFQYYREEENGRGNFPPRFSGLQFPNYSSELNVNALELDDSALYLCASSQGAANEKLFFGSGTQLSVL.

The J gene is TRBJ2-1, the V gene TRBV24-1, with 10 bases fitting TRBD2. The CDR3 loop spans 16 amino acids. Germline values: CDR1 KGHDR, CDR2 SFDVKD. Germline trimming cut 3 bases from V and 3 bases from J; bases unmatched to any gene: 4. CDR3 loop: CATSDRTSGYYNEQFF. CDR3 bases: TGTGCCACCAGTGATCGGACTAGCGGTTACTACAATGAGCAGTTCTTC.

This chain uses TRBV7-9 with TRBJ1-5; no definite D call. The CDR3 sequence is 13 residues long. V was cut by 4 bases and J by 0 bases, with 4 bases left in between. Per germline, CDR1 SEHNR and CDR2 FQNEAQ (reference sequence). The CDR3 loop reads CASSSSSNQPQHF. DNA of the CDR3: TGTGCCAGCAGCTCGTCTAGCAATCAGCCCCAGCATTTT. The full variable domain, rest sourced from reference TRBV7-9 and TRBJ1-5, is DTGVSQNPRHKITKRGQNVTFRCDPISEHNRLYWYRQTLGQGPEFLTYFQNEAQLEKSRLLSDRFSAERPKGSFSTLEIQRTEQGDSAMYLCASSSSSNQPQHFGDGTRLSIL.

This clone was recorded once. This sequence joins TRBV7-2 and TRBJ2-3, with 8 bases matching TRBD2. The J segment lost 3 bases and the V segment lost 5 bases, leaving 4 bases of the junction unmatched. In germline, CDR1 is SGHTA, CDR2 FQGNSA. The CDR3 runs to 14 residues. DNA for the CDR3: TGTGCCAGCAGCGGCGGACTAGCAACAGATACGCAGTATTTT. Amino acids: CASSGGLATDTQYF. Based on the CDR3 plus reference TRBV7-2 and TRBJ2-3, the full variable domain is GAGVSQSPSNKVTEKGKDVELRCDPISGHTALYWYRQSLGQGLEFLIYFQGNSAPDKSGLPSDRFSAERTGGSVSTLTIQRTQQEDSAVYLCASSGGLATDTQYFGPGTRLTVL.

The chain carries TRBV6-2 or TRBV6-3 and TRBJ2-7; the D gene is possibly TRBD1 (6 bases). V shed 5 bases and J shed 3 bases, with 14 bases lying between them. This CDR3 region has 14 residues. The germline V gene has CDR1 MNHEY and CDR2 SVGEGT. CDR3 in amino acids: CASSPQGWLYEQYF. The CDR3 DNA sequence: TGTGCCAGCAGTCCCCAGGGGTGGCTCTACGAGCAGTACTTC.

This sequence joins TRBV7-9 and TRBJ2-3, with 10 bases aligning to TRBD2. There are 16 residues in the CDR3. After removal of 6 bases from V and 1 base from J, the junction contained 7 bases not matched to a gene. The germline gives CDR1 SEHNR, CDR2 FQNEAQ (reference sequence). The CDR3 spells CASSFSGRTGTDTQYF. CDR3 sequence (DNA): TGTGCCAGCAGTTTTAGCGGGAGGACTGGCACAGATACGCAGTATTTT.

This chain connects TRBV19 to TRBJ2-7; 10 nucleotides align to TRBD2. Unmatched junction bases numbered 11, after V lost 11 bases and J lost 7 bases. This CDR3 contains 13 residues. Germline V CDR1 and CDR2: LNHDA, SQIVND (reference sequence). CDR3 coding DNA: TGTGCCTCGGGAGCGGGGGGGCCGAGAGAGCAGTACTTC. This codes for CASGAGGPREQYF.